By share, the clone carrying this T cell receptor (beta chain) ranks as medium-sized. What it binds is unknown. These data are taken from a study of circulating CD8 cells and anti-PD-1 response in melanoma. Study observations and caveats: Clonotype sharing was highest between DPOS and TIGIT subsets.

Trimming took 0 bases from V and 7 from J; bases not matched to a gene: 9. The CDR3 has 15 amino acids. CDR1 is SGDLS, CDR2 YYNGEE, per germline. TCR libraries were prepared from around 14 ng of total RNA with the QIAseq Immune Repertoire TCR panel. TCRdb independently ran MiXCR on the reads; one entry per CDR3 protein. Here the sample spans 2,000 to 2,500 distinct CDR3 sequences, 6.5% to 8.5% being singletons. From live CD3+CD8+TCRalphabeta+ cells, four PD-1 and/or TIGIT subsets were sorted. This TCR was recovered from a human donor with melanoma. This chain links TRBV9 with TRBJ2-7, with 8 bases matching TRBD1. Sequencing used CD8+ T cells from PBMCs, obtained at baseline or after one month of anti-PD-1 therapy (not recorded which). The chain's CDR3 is CASSVGLDRVSEQYF. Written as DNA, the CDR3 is TGTGCCAGCAGCGTAGGGTTGGACAGGGTGTCTGAGCAGTACTTC.